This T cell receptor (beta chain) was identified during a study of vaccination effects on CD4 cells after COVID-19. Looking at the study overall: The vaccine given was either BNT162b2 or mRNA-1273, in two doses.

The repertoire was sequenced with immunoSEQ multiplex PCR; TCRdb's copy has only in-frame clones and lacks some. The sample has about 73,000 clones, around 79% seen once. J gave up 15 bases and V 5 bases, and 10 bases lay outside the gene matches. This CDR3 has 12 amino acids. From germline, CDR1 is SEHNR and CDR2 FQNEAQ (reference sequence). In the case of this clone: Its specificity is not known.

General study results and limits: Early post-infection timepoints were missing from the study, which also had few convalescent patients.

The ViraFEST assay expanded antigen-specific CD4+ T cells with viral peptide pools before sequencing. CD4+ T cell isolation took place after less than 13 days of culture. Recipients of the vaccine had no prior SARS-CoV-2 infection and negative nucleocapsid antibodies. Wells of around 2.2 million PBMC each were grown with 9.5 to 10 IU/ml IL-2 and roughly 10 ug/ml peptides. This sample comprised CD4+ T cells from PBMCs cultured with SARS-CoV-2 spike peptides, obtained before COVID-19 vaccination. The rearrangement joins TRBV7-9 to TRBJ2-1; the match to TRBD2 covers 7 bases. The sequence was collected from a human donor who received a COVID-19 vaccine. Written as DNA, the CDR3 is TGTGCCAGCAGCCCGTCGGGGGGAAGTCGGTTCTTC. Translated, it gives CASSPSGGSRFF.